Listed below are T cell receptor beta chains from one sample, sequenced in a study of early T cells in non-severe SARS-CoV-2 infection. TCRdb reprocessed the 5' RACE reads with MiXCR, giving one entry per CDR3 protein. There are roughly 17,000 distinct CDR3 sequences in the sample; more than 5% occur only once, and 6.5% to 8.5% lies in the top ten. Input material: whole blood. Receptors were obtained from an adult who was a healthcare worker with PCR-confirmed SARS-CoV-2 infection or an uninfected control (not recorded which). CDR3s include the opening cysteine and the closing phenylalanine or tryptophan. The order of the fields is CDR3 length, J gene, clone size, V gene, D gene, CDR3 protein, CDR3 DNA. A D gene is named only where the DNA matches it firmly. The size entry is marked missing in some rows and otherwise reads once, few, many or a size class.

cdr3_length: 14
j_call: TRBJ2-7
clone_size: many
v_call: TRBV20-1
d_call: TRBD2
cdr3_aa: CSARRQRGPYEQYF
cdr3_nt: TGCAGTGCGCGCCGGCAGCGGGGACCCTACGAGCAGTACTTC

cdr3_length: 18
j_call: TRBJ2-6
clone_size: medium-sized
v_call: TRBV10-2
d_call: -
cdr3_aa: CASSEKKHLSSGANVLTF
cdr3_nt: TGCGCCAGCAGTGAGAAAAAACACCTCAGCTCTGGGGCCAACGTCCTGACTTTC

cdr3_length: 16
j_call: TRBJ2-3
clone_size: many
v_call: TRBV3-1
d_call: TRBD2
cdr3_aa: CASSSDRTSGSDTQYF
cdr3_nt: TGTGCCAGCAGCTCCGACAGGACTAGCGGGAGCGATACGCAGTATTTT

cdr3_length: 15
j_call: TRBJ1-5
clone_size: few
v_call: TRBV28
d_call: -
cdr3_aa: CASIASAGINQPQHF
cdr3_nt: TGTGCCAGCATAGCGTCGGCAGGGATCAATCAGCCCCAGCATTTT

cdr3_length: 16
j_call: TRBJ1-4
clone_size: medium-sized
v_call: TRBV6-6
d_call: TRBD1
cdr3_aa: CASSYLTGVVSEKLFF
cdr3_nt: TGTGCCAGCAGTTATCTCACAGGGGTCGTGAGTGAAAAACTGTTTTTT

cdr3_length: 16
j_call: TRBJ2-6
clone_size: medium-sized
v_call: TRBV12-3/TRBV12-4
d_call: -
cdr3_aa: CASSPFGSSGANVLTF
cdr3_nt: TGTGCCAGCAGTCCCTTTGGCAGCTCTGGGGCCAACGTCCTGACTTTC

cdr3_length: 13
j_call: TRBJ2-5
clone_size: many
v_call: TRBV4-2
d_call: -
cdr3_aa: CASSQGTQETQYF
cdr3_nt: TGTGCCAGCAGCCAGGGGACCCAAGAGACCCAGTACTTC

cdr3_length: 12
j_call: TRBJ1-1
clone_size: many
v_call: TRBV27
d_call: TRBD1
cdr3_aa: CASSFDRGRAFF
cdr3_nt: TGTGCCAGCAGTTTTGACAGGGGGCGAGCTTTCTTT

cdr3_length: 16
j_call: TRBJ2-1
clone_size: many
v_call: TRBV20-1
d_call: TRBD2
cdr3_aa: CSARPSGWYPYNEQFF
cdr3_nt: TGCAGTGCTAGGCCTAGCGGGTGGTACCCCTACAATGAGCAGTTCTTC

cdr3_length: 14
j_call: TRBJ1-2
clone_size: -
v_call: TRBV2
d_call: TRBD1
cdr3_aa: CASSGYSTGDGYTF
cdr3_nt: TGTGCCAGCAGTGGCTATTCGACAGGGGATGGCTACACCTTC

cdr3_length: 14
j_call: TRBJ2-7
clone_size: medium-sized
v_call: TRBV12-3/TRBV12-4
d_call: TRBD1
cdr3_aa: CASTIPGTGSEQYF
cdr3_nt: TGTGCCAGCACAATACCCGGGACAGGGTCCGAGCAGTACTTC

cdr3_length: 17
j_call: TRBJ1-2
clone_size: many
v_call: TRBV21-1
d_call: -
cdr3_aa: CASSKEVDREERNGYTF
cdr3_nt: TGTGCCAGCAGCAAAGAGGTAGACAGAGAGGAACGAAATGGCTACACCTTC

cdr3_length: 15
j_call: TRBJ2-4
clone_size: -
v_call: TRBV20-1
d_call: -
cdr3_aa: CSARGGFPSKNIQYF
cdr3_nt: TGCAGTGCTAGAGGCGGGTTTCCCAGTAAAAACATTCAGTACTTC

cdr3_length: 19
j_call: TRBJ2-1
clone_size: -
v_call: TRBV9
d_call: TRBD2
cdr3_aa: CASSVAGTSGQATYNEQFF
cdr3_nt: TGTGCCAGCAGCGTAGCCGGGACTAGCGGACAGGCGACCTACAATGAGCAGTTCTTC

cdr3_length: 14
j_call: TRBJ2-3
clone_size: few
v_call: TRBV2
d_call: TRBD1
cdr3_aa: CASSRDRAADTQYF
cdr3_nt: TGTGCCAGCAGTCGGGACAGGGCGGCAGATACGCAGTATTTT

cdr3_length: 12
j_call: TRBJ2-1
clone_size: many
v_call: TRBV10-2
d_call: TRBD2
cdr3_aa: CASRTLAAEQFF
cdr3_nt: TGCGCCAGCAGAACTCTAGCGGCTGAGCAGTTCTTC

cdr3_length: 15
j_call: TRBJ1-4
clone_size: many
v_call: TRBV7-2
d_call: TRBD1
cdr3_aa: CASSRQGGEYEKLFF
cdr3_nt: TGTGCCAGCAGCCGACAGGGAGGGGAATATGAAAAACTGTTTTTT

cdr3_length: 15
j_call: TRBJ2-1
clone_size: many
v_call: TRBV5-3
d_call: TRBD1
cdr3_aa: CARSCTGTVYNEQFF
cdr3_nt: TGTGCCAGAAGCTGTACCGGGACAGTCTACAATGAGCAGTTCTTC

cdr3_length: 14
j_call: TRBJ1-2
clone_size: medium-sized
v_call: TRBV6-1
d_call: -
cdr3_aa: CASSEYWARPDYTF
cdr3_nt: TGTGCCAGCAGTGAATATTGGGCCCGCCCGGACTACACCTTC

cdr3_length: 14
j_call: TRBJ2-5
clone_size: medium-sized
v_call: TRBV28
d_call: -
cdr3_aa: CASSYRGNQETQYF
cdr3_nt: TGTGCCAGCTCCTATAGAGGGAACCAAGAGACCCAGTACTTC